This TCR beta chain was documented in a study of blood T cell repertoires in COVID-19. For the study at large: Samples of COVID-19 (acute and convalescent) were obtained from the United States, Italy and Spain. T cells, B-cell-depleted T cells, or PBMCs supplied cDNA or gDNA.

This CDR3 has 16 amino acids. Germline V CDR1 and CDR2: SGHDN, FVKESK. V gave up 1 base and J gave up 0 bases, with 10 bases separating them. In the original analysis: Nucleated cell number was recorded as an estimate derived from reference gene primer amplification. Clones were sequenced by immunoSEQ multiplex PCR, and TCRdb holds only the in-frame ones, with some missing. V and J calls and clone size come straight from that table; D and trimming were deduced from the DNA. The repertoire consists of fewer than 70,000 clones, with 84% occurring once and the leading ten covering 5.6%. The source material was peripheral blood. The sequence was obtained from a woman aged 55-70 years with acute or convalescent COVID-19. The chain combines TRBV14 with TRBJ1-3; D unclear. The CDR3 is CASSQGGHISGNTIYF. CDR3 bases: TGTGCCAGCAGCCAAGGAGGCCACATCTCTGGAAACACCATATATTTT.